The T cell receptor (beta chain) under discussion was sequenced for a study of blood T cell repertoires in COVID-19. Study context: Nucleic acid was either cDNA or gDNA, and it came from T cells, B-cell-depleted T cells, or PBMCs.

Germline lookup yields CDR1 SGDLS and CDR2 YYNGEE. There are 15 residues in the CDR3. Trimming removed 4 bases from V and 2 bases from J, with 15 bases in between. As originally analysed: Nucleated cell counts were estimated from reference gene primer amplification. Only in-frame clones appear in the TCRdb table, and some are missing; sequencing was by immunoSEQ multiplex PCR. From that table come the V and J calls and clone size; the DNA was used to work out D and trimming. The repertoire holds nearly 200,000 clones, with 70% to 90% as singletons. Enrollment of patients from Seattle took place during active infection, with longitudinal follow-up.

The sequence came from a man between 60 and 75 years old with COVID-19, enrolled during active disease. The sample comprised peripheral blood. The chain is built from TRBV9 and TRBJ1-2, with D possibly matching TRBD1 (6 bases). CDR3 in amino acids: CASSPWTESNYGYTF. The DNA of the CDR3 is TGTGCCAGCAGCCCTTGGACAGAGTCGAACTATGGCTACACCTTC.